This T cell receptor (beta chain) was obtained from a study of CD8 T cells in Susac syndrome. An input of roughly 0.5 to 1 ug of RNA was subjected to reverse transcription using random hexamers. The TCR beta CDR3 was amplified by immunoSEQ multiplex PCR across 54 Vbeta, 13 Jbeta. TCRdb recomputed calls from the immunoSEQ multiplex PCR reads with MiXCR, one row per CDR3 protein. The sample has some 260,000 distinct CDR3 sequences; around 95% are singletons. The CDR3 contains 16 residues. CDR1 is DFQATT and CDR2 is SNEGSKA in the germline V gene (reference sequence). V shed 3 bases, J shed 6 bases, and the junction held 8 bases outside the gene matches. TCR beta sequencing was performed on blood CD8+ and CD4+ T cells. Patients with stable or active relapsing-remitting disease, all of them treatment-naive, made up the multiple sclerosis controls.

The chain links TRBV20-1 to TRBJ2-2, with 12 bases aligning to TRBD2. Sequencing was done on a sample of CD4+ T cells from PBMCs. The source of this sequence is a human donor with multiple sclerosis. The CDR3 region is CSARGPASGRAGELFF. CDR3 nucleotides: TGCAGTGCTAGGGGCCCTGCTAGCGGGAGGGCCGGGGAGCTGTTTTTT.